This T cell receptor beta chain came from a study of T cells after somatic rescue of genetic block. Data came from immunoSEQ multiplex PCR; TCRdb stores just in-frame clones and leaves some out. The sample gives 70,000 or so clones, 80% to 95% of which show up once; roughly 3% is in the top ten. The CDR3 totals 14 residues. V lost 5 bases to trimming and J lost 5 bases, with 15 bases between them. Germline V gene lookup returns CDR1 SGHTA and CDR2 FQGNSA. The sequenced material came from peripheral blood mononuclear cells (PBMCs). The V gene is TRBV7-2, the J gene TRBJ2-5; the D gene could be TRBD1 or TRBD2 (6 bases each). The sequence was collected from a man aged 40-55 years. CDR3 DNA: TGTGCCAGCAGCCGCACAGGGAGGCGGGAGACCCAGTACTTC. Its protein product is CASSRTGRRETQYF.